This TCR beta chain appears in the sequencing data of a study of cytomegalovirus exposure and HLA in healthy donors (dated by TCRdb to between 2016 and 2019). Looking at the study overall: In an earlier analysis of around 540 of the donors, around 300 Gb of sequence data and 100 million or so unique TCR beta sequences from approximately 180 million T cells were reported. An early release that covered about 640 HLA-typed donors contained 300 to 350 gigabases of sequencing data and tens of millions of unique TCR sequences. The genetic ancestry cluster associated with self-reported Caucasian donors included roughly 84% of the 398 genotyped donors. The study was designed to test whether signatures of past pathogen exposure could be identified by cataloging public T cell receptors. The study profiled the T cell repertoires of around 700 subjects by immunosequencing and related them to cytomegalovirus serostatus. A separate validation cohort of about 110 different subjects was used in addition to the roughly 720-subject first cohort. High-throughput TCR immunosequencing, statistical association of individual TCRs with disease status, and machine learning were combined to predict cytomegalovirus infection status. A later analysis re-analyzed previously published TCR beta repertoires from 600 to 850 donors and added high-resolution HLA genotyping to study TCR occurrence patterns. In the later analysis, no new phenotypic data were used to find candidate immune exposures; instead, reliance was placed on TCR beta sequences and their occurrence across donors. In an earlier analysis of 500 to 650 of the donors, high-throughput TCR beta sequencing was used to judge whether each TCR beta V gene segment behaved as functional or pseudogenic. Alongside the repertoire data, information on donor age, sex, ethnicity and CMV serostatus was compiled. A later genetic analysis used genome-wide SNP genotypes for about three fifths of the roughly 700 donors, treating that subset as a discovery cohort. All discovery cohort repertoires had been generated using a single sequencing platform. Both class I and class II loci were covered by HLA typing, at four-digit resolution. The number of typed donors differed by locus: about 629-630 for A, B, C, DRB1 and DQB1; 500 to 550 for DQA1; 600 to 610 for DPA1; and about 470 for DPB1. About 5 DR-DQ haplotypes were handled as single units for association and clustering, since linkage in the cohort was strong. Among some 400 genotyped donors of the cohort, an average of around 250,000 unique TCR beta nucleotide sequences was sequenced per donor, of which about 19% were non-productive.

As concerns this clone: Its binding antigen is unknown. No much larger clone is present one base from it, and per-base qualities are unavailable.

The method behind the library was the immunoSEQ multiplex PCR assay. For the multiplex PCR, a mixture combining 60 forward primers for TCR Vbeta segments and 13 reverse primers for TCR Jbeta segments was used. The CDR3 region of rearranged TCR beta genes was amplified from genomic DNA by a multiplex PCR assay. On the Illumina HiSeq System, the amplified TCR beta libraries were sequenced as 87-base-pair reads. For the original study's pipeline: A later analysis counted approximately 84 million unique TCR beta chains across the 500 to 850 repertoires, and some 11 million of these chains were shared by at least two donors. A nearest-neighbor algorithm error-corrected the raw reads and collapsed the reads into unique sequences, merging closely related sequences to remove PCR and sequencing errors. Alignment of CDR3 sequences to IMGT reference sequences was used to assign V, D and J gene segments. For a sequence to be retained, a match of at least six nucleotides was required to both a V gene segment and a J gene segment. Rearrangements were called productive when the CDR3 lacked stop codons and stayed in frame with V and J; all others were non-productive. Following IMGT convention, CDR3 was defined as the stretch from the second conserved V-encoded cysteine up to the conserved J-encoded phenylalanine. In an earlier analysis of around 570 of the donors, sequences lacking an unambiguous match to a single V gene segment were excluded. An earlier analysis of several hundred of the donors classified V segments as functional when productive rearrangements were above 56.7% and as segregating when the standard deviation between donors was above 5%. A statistical classification framework was developed to diagnose cytomegalovirus status using the catalog of TCR beta chain sequences. V and J gene assignment, in a later analysis, came from comparing TCR nucleotide sequences with IMGT/GENE-DB human TR gene sequences. Using the TCRdist pipeline, a later analysis assigned CDR3 sequences along with most-parsimonious VDJ recombination scenarios. A later analysis defined each TCR beta chain by its CDR3 amino acid sequence plus V-gene family, and excluded reads lacking a unique V-gene family. A later analysis removed over 500 highly shared, low-generation-probability nucleotide sequences to deal with suspected cross-contamination and a sequencing artifact. A later analysis calculated a clonal expansion index for each public chain from normalized within-repertoire ranks of inferred template counts. Generation probabilities in a later analysis came from a VDJ recombination model fitted to out-of-frame rearrangements, and those results were checked against IGoR. In a later analysis, TCR-TCR, TCR-HLA and TCR-CMV co-occurrence was scored with hypergeometric tests, and a repertoire-size bias correction was applied to TCR pairs. To estimate false discovery rates, a later analysis permuted the HLA or CMV assignments 20 times. In a later analysis, co-occurring TCRs were grouped using DBSCAN, with TCRdist sequence similarity added in when clustering inside HLA-allele-positive subsets. Co-occurrence clustering excluded repertoires with fewer than 30,000 or more than 120,000 public chains, plus five with anomalous nucleotide sharing. The immuneACCESS repertoire file appears here via TCRdb, limited to in-frame rearrangements. These files lack a portion of the clones; in checked studies, under half of the deficit traces to unresolved V genes, and the cause of the others is not known. V and J calls and clone size are those listed in that table; D and trimming were worked out from the DNA. This sample comprises under 200,000 clones, roughly 81% of them detected only once. The ten largest clones represent 2.5% to 3% of the sample.

In total, more than 500 healthy bone marrow donors made up the cohort. All cohort members were sampled while nominally healthy, although unrecorded immune exposures were likely present. The donor tested CMV seropositive, placing the donor among the roughly 300 seropositive members of the cohort. A peripheral blood sample was collected from each donor, and TCR beta sequencing was performed on peripheral blood mononuclear cells. Genomic DNA was extracted from the blood cell samples with the Qiagen DNeasy Blood Extraction Kit. The full study reports these points: Most TCR sequences were observed very rarely across donors, whereas some public TCRs were present in many individuals. In this cohort, only TCR beta chains were sequenced, and detectable features were limited by the absence of alpha or paired-chain data. Because HLA typing was unavailable for some donors at each locus, only the typed subset was used in association tests. The presence/absence analyses assumed that sequencing depth was roughly uniform across donors, and that assumption may not be true. Specific HLA alleles were associated with roughly 17,000 TCR beta sequences at a false discovery rate of 0.05 in a later analysis. Correlated functional status among segregating V segments might be attributable to linkage disequilibrium, but an unknown experimental factor could not be ruled out. In the study, approximately 160 TCR beta chains were listed as associated with cytomegalovirus. A later analysis reported that several top co-occurrence clusters appeared linked to parvovirus B19, influenza, CMV and Epstein-Barr virus. A later analysis found that most CMV-associated TCR beta chains appeared HLA-restricted, with HLA associations seemingly driven largely by CMV exposure. CMV serostatus was the only immune exposure information available for the cohort. According to the authors, the approach could potentially be generalized to other disease states and immunological phenotypes. In an earlier analysis of fewer than 700 of the donors, most TCR beta V segments appeared in productive rearrangements about 87% or about 30% of the time, broadly matching IMGT annotations. An association between a missense DCLRE1C variant and V-gene and J-gene trimming of TCR beta chains was found in a later genetic analysis and replicated in an independent cohort. Some IMGT-functional V segments, including TRBV6-2 and TRBV6-3, could not be told apart with the 87-base-pair reads, so those segments were excluded. A further reported finding was that TCR beta sequences accurately predicted the HLA-A and HLA-B alleles for most subjects in the first cohort. Compared with equally common non-associated chains, HLA-associated TCR beta chains in a later analysis were more clonally expanded and had lower generation probabilities. In a later analysis, the rate of TCR association differed among HLA loci, with DRB1 alleles having the most associated TCRs and HLA-C alleles having the fewest. A cluster of highly shared sequence variants was judged likely to be a technical artifact of the sequencing pipeline. Strong co-occurrence of HLA alleles, especially DR and DQ, made assigning TCR associations to individual alleles difficult. A few of the identified cytomegalovirus-associated TCR beta chains were confirmed in vitro to be specific for cytomegalovirus antigens. The classifier was reported to diagnose cytomegalovirus status with high specificity and sensitivity in both the original cohort and the validation cohort. Because counts were too low, roughly 17 rarely observed V segments, including chromosome 9 orphons, were left out of the earlier analysis of roughly 600 of the donors. A later genetic analysis reported fewer N-insertions in productive TCRs among donors in an Asian-associated ancestry cluster than the roughly 700-donor mean.

Including cysteine and phenylalanine, the CDR3 has 14 amino acids. The kept DNA is CDR3 alone, 42 bases in frame from the first base. V is cut back by 3 bases and J by 4 bases, with 6 bases in the junction unmatched. The CDR1 and CDR2 encoded by the germline V gene are SQVTM and ANQGSEA. The source is a man between 25 and 39 years old in good health and CMV-seropositive. This sequence uses TRBV29-1 and TRBJ2-5; 9 bases in between match TRBD2. The sequencing sample was made of PBMCs. The nucleotide sequence reads as follows: TGCAGCGTTGACATTAGCGGGAGAGGAGAGACCCAGTACTTC. Its protein is CSVDISGRGETQYF.